A single T cell receptor (beta chain) is shown here with its context. The antigen it recognizes is unknown. Within one base of it there is no much larger clone, and no base qualities were kept. The library was built by means of the immunoSEQ multiplex PCR assay. Each sample had around 100,000 TCR templates assayed by the deep sequencing platform. Genomic DNA extracted from sorted T cells was used for TCRbeta CDR3 sequencing. Concerning the study's data processing: The R programming language was used for clonal analysis of the TCRbeta CDR3 data. Alloreactive CD4+ and CD8+ clones were defined by comparing unstimulated samples with post-reaction CFSE-low samples. By matching sequences to the repertoires of sorted unstimulated Treg and non-Treg cells, each alloreactive CD4+ clone was assigned a regulatory or non-regulatory origin. The table comes from immuneACCESS by way of TCRdb, which keeps in-frame sequences with V and J called. Part of the clones is missing from these tables; in studies checked, under half for an unresolved V gene and the rest for unknown reasons. The V and J calls and clone size are taken from that table; D and trimming were inferred from the DNA. The sample records 45,000 to 60,000 clones, about 90% of which are singletons. Roughly 0.35% of the sample is held by the ten biggest clonotypes.

The record originates from a study of siplizumab effects on memory and regulatory T cells (dated by TCRdb to 2018 to 2020). Background on the whole study: The effect of the anti-CD2 antibody siplizumab on alloreactive T-cell subsets was examined in allogeneic mixed lymphocyte reactions constructed from human PBMCs.

From the germline V gene, CDR1 is SQVTM and CDR2 is ANQGSEA. Trimming removed 3 bases from V and 0 bases from J, leaving 9 bases between the germline ends. The CDR3 sequence holds 14 residues, the cysteine and phenylalanine included. The kept DNA is CDR3 alone, 42 bases in frame from the first base. Findings and caveats that apply to the study as a whole: Unstimulated naive T cells appeared more diverse than memory T cells, and naive cells seemed to contribute substantially to the alloresponse. Whether proliferating Tregs from siplizumab cultures actually had suppressive function was not functionally confirmed. Siplizumab significantly lowered the cumulative frequency of alloreactive sequences that could be traced to unstimulated CD4+ memory T cells. Among mappable alloreactive CD4+ clones, an average Treg-derived fraction of roughly 71% was observed with siplizumab, compared with approximately 30% in control reactions. Sequences below about 10^-5 frequency were poorly captured, so only a minor fraction of alloreactive clones could be mapped to unstimulated subsets. Roughly 80-95% of proliferating CD4+ or CD8+ clones could not be assigned a naive or memory phenotype.

In addition, sequencing in three donor pairs included unstimulated CD8+ effector memory subsets alongside CD4+ naive, CD8+ naive, CD8+ TEMRA and CD4+ memory subsets. TCRbeta CDR3 sequencing was performed on sorted unstimulated T cells and on proliferating T cells recovered from mixed lymphocyte reactions. Fresh whole blood from some eleven HLA-typed healthy donors was used to isolate PBMCs. The sequencing sample was made of naive CD8+ T cells sorted from blood. The cell subset or site label corresponds to: unstimulated naive T cells. The rearrangement combines TRBV29-1 with TRBJ2-1; perhaps TRBD2 is the D gene, with 5 bases matching. The TCR was taken from a human donor in good health. The DNA reads TGCAGCGTTGACTTGGGGAGCTCCTACAATGAGCAGTTCTTC. It translates to CSVDLGSSYNEQFF.